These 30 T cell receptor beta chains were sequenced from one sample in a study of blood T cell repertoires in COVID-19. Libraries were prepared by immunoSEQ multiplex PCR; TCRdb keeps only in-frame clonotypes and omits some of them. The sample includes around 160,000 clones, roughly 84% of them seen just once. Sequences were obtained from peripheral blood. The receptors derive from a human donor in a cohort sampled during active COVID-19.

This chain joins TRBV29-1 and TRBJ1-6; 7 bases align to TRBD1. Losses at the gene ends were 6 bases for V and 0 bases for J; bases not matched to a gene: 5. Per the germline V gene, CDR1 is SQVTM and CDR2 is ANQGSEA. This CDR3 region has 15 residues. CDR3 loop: CSVRWDSSYNSPLHF. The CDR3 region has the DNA TGCAGCGTGAGGTGGGACAGCTCCTATAATTCACCCCTCCACTTT.

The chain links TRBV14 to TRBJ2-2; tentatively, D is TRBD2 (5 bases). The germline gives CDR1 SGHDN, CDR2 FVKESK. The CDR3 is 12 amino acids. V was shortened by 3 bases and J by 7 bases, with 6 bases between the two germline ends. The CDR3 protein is CASSQEVGELFF. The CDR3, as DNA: TGTGCCAGCAGCCAGGAGGTCGGGGAGCTGTTTTTT.

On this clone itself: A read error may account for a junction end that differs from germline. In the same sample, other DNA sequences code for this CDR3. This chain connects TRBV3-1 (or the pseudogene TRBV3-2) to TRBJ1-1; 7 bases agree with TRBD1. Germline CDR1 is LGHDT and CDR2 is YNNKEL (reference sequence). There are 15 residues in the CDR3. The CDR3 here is CASSPLTGTNTEAFF. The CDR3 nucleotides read TGTGCCAGCAGTCCGCTGACAGGGACGAACACTGAAGCTTTTTTT.

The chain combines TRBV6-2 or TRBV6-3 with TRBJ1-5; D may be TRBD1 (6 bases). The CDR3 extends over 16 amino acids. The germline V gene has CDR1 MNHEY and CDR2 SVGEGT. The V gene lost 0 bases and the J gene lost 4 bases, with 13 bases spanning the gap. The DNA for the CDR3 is TGTGCCAGCAGTTACTCTACAGGGACCTCAAATCAGCCCCAGCATTTT. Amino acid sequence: CASSYSTGTSNQPQHF.

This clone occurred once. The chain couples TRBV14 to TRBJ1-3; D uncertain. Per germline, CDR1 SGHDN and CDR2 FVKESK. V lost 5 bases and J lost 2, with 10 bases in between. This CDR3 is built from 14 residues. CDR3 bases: TGTGCCAGCAGCGCCGACACCCCTGGAAACACCATATATTTT. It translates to CASSADTPGNTIYF.

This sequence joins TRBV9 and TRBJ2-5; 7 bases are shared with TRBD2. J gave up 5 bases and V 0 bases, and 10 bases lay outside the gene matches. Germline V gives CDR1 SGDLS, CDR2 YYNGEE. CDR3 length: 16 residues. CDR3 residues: CASSVEASGMAETQYF. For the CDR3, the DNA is TGTGCCAGCAGCGTAGAGGCTAGCGGCATGGCGGAGACCCAGTACTTC.

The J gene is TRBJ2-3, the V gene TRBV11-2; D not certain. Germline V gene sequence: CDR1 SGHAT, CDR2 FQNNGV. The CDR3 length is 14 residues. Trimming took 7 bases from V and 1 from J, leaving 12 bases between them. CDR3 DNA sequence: TGTGCCAGCACCAGAGGTTTTGGCACAGATACGCAGTATTTT. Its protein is CASTRGFGTDTQYF.

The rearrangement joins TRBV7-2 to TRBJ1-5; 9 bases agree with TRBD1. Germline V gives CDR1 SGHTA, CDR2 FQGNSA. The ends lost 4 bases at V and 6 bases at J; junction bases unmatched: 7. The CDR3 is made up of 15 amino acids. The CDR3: CASSSRTGDIQPQHF. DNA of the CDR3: TGTGCCAGCAGCTCCCGGACAGGGGACATTCAGCCCCAGCATTTT.

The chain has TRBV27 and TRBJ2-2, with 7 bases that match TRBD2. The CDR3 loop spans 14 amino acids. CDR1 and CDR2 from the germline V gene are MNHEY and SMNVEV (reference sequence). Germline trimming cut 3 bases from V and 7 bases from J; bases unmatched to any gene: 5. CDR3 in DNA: TGTGCCAGCAGTTTTGGCGGGGAGGGCGGGGAGCTGTTTTTT. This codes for CASSFGGEGGELFF.

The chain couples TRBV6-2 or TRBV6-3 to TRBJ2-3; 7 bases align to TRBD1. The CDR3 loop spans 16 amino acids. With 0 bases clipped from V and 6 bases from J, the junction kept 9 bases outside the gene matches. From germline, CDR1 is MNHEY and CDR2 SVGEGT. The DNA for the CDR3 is TGTGCCAGCAGTTACTCAACCGACAGGGTCGTTGATACGCAGTATTTT. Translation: CASSYSTDRVVDTQYF.

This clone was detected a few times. DNA of the CDR3: TGTGCCAGCAGCAGCGACAGGGCAGTATCTGAAGCTTTCTTT. Protein sequence: CASSSDRAVSEAFF. The chain couples TRBV2 to TRBJ1-1, with 7 bases aligning to TRBD1. The CDR3 has 14 residues. V lost 6 bases to trimming and J lost 6 bases; unmatched junction nucleotides: 10. The germline CDR1 and CDR2 sequences are SNHLY and FYNNEI.

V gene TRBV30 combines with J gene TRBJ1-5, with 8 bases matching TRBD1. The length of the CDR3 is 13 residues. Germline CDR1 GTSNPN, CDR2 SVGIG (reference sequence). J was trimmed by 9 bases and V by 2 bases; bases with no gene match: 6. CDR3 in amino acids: CAWSRQGPGPQHF. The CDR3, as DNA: TGTGCCTGGAGTCGACAGGGGCCCGGGCCCCAGCATTTT.

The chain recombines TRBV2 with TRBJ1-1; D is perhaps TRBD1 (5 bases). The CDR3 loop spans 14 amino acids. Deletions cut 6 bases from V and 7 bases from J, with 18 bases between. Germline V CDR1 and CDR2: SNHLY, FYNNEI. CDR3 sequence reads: CASSPGTYRGEAFF. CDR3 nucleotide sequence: TGTGCCAGCAGCCCCGGGACTTATCGGGGTGAAGCTTTCTTT.

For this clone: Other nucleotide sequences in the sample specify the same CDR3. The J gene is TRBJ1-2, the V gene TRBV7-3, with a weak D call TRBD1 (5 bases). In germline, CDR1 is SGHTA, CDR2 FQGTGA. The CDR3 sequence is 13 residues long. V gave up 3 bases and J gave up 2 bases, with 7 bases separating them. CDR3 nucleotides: TGTGCCAGCAGCTTGGGGGGGAACTATGGCTACACCTTC. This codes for CASSLGGNYGYTF.

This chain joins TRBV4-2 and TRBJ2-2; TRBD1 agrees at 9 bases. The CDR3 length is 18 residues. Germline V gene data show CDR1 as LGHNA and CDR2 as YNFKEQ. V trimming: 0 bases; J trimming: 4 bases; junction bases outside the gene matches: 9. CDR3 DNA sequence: TGTGCCAGCAGCCAAGACCCCGGGACAGGGCATGGCACCGGGGAGCTGTTTTTT. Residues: CASSQDPGTGHGTGELFF.

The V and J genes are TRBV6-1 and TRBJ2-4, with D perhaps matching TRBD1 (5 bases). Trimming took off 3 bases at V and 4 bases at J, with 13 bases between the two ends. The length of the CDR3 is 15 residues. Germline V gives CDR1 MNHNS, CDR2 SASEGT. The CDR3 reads CASSEGKKGKNIQYF. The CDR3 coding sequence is TGTGCCAGCAGTGAGGGGAAAAAGGGGAAAAACATTCAGTACTTC.

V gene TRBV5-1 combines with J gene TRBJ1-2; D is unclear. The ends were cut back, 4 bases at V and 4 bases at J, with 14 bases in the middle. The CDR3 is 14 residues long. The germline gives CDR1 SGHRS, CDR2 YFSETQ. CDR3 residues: CASSLRLSSYGYTF. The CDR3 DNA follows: TGCGCCAGCAGCCTCCGACTGAGTTCCTATGGCTACACCTTC.

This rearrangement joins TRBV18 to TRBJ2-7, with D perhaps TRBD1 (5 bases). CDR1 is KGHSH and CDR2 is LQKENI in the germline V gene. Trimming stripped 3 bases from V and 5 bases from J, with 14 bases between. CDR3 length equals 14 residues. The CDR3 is CASSPSREGNEQYF. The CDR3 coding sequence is TGTGCCAGCTCACCGTCCAGGGAAGGAAACGAGCAGTACTTC.

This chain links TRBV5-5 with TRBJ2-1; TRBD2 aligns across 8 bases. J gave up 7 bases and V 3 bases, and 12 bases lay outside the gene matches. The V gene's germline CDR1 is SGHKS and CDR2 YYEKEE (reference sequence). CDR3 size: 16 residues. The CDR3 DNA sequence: TGTGCCAGCAGCTCACTACTAGCGGTCTATAGGAATGAGCAGTTCTTC. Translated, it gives CASSSLLAVYRNEQFF. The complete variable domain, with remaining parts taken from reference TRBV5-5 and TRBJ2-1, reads DAGVTQSPTHLIKTRGQQVTLRCSPISGHKSVSWYQQVLGQGPQFIFQYYEKEERGRGNFPDRFSARQFPNYSSELNVNALLLGDSALYLCASSSLLAVYRNEQFFGPGTRLTVL.

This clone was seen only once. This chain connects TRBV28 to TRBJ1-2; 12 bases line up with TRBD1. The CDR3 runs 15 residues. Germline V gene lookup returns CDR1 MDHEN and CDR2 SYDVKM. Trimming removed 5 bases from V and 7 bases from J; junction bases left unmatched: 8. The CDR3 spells CASSTLGQGAIGYTF. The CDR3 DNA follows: TGTGCCAGCAGTACGTTGGGACAGGGGGCGATTGGCTACACCTTC.

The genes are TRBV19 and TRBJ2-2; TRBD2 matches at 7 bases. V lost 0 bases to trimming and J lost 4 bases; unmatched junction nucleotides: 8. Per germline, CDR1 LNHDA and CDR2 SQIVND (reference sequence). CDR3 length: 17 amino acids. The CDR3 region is CASSIDWAGRATGELFF. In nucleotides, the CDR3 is TGTGCCAGTAGTATAGATTGGGCAGGGAGGGCCACCGGGGAGCTGTTTTTT.

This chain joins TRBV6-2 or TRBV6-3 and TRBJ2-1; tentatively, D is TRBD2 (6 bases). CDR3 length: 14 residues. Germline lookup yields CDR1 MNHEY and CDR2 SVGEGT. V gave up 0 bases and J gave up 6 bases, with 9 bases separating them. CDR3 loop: CASSYSTGGNEQFF. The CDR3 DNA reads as TGTGCCAGCAGTTACTCGACCGGGGGCAATGAGCAGTTCTTC.

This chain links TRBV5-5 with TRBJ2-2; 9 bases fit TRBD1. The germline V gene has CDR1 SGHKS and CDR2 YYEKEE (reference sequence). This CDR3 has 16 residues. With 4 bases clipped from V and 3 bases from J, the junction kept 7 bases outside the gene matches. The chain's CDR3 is CASSSPGQGYTGELFF. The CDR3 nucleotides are TGTGCCAGCAGCAGCCCGGGACAGGGTTACACCGGGGAGCTGTTTTTT.

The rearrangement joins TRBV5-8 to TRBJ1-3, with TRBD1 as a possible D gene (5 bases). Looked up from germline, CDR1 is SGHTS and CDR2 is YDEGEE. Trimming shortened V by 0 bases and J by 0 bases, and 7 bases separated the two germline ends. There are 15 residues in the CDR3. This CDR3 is CASSLDGGSGNTIYF. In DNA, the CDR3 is TGTGCCAGCAGCTTGGACGGGGGCTCTGGAAACACCATATATTTT.

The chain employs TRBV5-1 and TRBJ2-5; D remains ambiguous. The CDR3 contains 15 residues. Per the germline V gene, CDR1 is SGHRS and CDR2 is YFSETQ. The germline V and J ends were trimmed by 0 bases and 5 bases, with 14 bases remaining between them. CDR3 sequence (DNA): TGCGCCAGCAGCTTGGATCCATCTATTCGGGAGACCCAGTACTTC. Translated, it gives CASSLDPSIRETQYF.

CDR3 residues: CASSYSGGHGYTF. The CDR3 nucleotides are TGTGCCAGCAGTTACTCTGGGGGCCATGGCTACACCTTC. This chain joins TRBV6-2 or TRBV6-3 and TRBJ1-2; weak D call: TRBD1 (6 bases). The V end lost 0 bases, the J end lost 6 bases, and 8 bases lay between the germline ends. The CDR3 totals 13 residues. The germline gives CDR1 MNHEY, CDR2 SVGEGT.

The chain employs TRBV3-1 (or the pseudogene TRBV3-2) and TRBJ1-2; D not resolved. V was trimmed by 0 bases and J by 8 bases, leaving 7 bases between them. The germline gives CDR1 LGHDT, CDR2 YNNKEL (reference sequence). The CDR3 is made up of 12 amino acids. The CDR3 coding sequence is TGTGCCAGCAGCCAAGATCGTCGGGGCTACACCTTC. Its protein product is CASSQDRRGYTF.

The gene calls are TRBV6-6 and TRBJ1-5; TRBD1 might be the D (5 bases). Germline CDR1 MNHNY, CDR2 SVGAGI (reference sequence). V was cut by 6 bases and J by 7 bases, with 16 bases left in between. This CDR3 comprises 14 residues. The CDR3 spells CASREGRRAQPQHF. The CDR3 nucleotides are TGTGCCAGCAGGGAGGGGAGGCGAGCGCAGCCCCAGCATTTT.

The CDR3, as DNA: TGTGCCAGCGGCGGACAGGGGAATGCAGATACGCAGTATTTT. Its protein product is CASGGQGNADTQYF. V is TRBV9 and J is TRBJ2-3; 9 bases align to TRBD1. The CDR3 sequence is 14 residues long. CDR1 and CDR2 from the germline V gene are SGDLS and YYNGEE. The trim removed 7 bases at V and 4 bases at J, leaving 7 bases unmatched.

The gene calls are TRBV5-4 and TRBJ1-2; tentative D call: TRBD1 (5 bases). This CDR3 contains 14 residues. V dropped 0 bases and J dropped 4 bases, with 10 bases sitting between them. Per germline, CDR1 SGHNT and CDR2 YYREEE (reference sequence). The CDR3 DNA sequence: TGTGCCAGCAGCTTGGTAGGGGAGGTCTATGGCTACACCTTC. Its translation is CASSLVGEVYGYTF.